The rows below give T cell receptor beta chains drawn from one sample of a study of shared clonotypes between healthy human individuals. TCRdb's copy holds only in-frame clones and misses some; the assay was immunoSEQ multiplex PCR. The sample records hundreds of thousands of clones, approximately 96% being singletons. The material sequenced was naive CD8+ T cells sorted from blood. The source is a woman between 25 and 40 years old in good health. The CDR3 runs from the conserved cysteine through the conserved F or W. Fields, in order: J gene, clone size, V gene, D gene, CDR3 protein, CDR3 DNA. The D gene is left open where the match is weak. Only some rows state a clone size, as once, few, many or a class for expanded clones.

>TRBJ1-5|-|TRBV6-1|-
CASSEARSGPFSNQPQHF
TGTGCCAGCAGTGAAGCGCGGTCGGGACCTTTTAGCAATCAGCCCCAGCATTTT
>TRBJ2-7|-|TRBV2|-
CASSERQLDEQYF
TGTGCCAGCAGTGAAAGGCAGCTCGACGAGCAGTACTTC
>TRBJ2-3|-|TRBV9|TRBD2
CASSVALAGLDTQYF
TGTGCCAGCAGCGTAGCCCTAGCGGGCTTAGATACGCAGTATTTT
>TRBJ1-5|-|TRBV2|-
CASRSGYSNQPQHF
TGTGCCAGCAGGTCCGGGTATAGCAATCAGCCCCAGCATTTT
>TRBJ2-1|-|TRBV19|TRBD1
CASRRKGQATYNEQFF
TGTGCCAGTAGAAGAAAGGGACAGGCGACATACAATGAGCAGTTCTTC
>TRBJ1-6|-|TRBV6-5|TRBD1
CASRHGTGTNSPLHF
TGTGCCAGCAGGCACGGGACAGGGACCAATTCACCCCTCCACTTT
>TRBJ1-2|-|TRBV6-5|-
CASSFSGYGYTF
TGTGCCAGCAGCTTCTCGGGCTATGGCTACACCTTC
>TRBJ2-7|-|TRBV27|TRBD1
CASSLGQGHYEQYF
TGTGCCAGCAGTTTGGGACAGGGGCACTACGAGCAGTACTTC
>TRBJ1-1|-|TRBV2|TRBD1
CASSETGGENTEAFF
TGTGCCAGCAGTGAAACAGGGGGCGAGAACACTGAAGCTTTCTTT
>TRBJ1-1|-|TRBV19|-
CASRSLQGGTEAFF
TGTGCCAGTAGGTCACTACAGGGCGGCACTGAAGCTTTCTTT
>TRBJ2-2|few|TRBV10-1|-
CASSENTGELFF
TGCGCCAGCAGTGAAAACACCGGGGAGCTGTTTTTT
>TRBJ1-5|-|TRBV5-4|-
CASSPWGQPQHF
TGTGCCAGCAGCCCTTGGGGGCAGCCCCAGCATTTT
>TRBJ1-1|-|TRBV4-1|TRBD1
CASSQDIGTGGTEAFF
TGCGCCAGCAGCCAAGATATAGGGACAGGGGGAACTGAAGCTTTCTTT
>TRBJ2-7|-|TRBV13|TRBD2
CASSLSPSGMPYEQYF
TGTGCCAGCAGCTTATCTCCTAGCGGGATGCCCTACGAGCAGTACTTC
>TRBJ2-3|-|TRBV10-1|TRBD1
CASSVRQGYTDTQYF
TGCGCCAGCAGTGTCCGACAGGGTTATACAGATACGCAGTATTTT
>TRBJ1-3|-|TRBV28|TRBD1
CASSSGTGVLSGNTIYF
TGTGCCAGCAGTTCCGGGACAGGGGTCCTTTCTGGAAACACCATATATTTT
>TRBJ1-2|-|TRBV7-9|TRBD1
CASSSTGGDYGYTF
TGTGCCAGCAGCTCGACAGGGGGCGACTATGGCTACACCTTC
>TRBJ2-5|-|TRBV5-4|-
CASSPESEETQYF
TGTGCCAGCAGCCCGGAATCGGAAGAGACCCAGTACTTC
>TRBJ1-2|once|TRBV18|-
CASSPADRIYGYTF
TGTGCCAGCTCACCCGCGGACAGAATCTATGGCTACACCTTC
>TRBJ2-1|-|TRBV5-5|-
CASSLSNYEQFF
TGTGCCAGCAGCTTGTCTAACTACGAGCAGTTCTTC
>TRBJ2-7|-|TRBV4-2|-
CASSQGQDQVYEQYF
TGTGCCAGCAGCCAAGGACAGGACCAGGTCTACGAGCAGTACTTC
>TRBJ2-7|-|TRBV27|-
CASSPNSLEQYF
TGTGCCAGCAGTCCGAACTCCCTCGAGCAGTACTTC
>TRBJ1-1|once|TRBV28|-
CASSLRGVNTEAFF
TGTGCCAGCAGTTTACGAGGGGTGAACACTGAAGCTTTCTTT
>TRBJ2-3|-|TRBV7-2|-
CASSLAWASGTDTQYF
TGTGCCAGCAGCTTAGCGTGGGCCAGCGGGACAGATACGCAGTATTTT
>TRBJ1-4|-|TRBV9|TRBD1
CASSTQGAPNEKLFF
TGTGCCAGCAGCACCCAGGGGGCGCCTAATGAAAAACTGTTTTTT
>TRBJ2-7|-|TRBV28|TRBD2
CASTPGEGIYEQYF
TGTGCCAGCACCCCCGGGGAGGGGATCTACGAGCAGTACTTC
>TRBJ2-7|-|TRBV2|-
CASSERVHEQYF
TGTGCCAGCAGTGAAAGGGTGCACGAGCAGTACTTC
>TRBJ2-7|-|TRBV27|TRBD2
CASSFLAGAYEQYF
TGTGCCAGCAGTTTCCTAGCGGGAGCATACGAGCAGTACTTC
>TRBJ2-1|-|TRBV27|-
CASSRFKSNEQFF
TGTGCCAGCAGCCGATTTAAATCTAATGAGCAGTTCTTC
>TRBJ2-7|-|TRBV2|TRBD2
CASSALAESSYEQYF
TGTGCCAGCAGTGCGCTAGCGGAGAGCTCCTACGAGCAGTACTTC
>TRBJ2-7|-|TRBV30|-
CAWSQGHEQYF
TGTGCCTGGAGTCAGGGCCACGAGCAGTACTTC
>TRBJ2-3|-|TRBV6-6|-
CASSYSRLGASDTQYF
TGTGCCAGCAGTTACTCGCGACTAGGTGCTTCAGATACGCAGTATTTT
>TRBJ2-7|-|TRBV7-9|-
CASSFAPGKASSYEQYF
TGTGCCAGCAGCTTTGCCCCCGGGAAGGCCAGCTCCTACGAGCAGTACTTC
>TRBJ2-2|-|TRBV5-8|TRBD1
CASSGRDSQNTGELFF
TGTGCCAGCAGCGGACGGGACAGTCAGAACACCGGGGAGCTGTTTTTT
>TRBJ2-7|once|TRBV5-1|TRBD2
CASSFSLAGGYYEQYF
TGCGCCAGCAGCTTTAGCCTAGCGGGAGGGTACTACGAGCAGTACTTC
>TRBJ2-7|-|TRBV27|-
CASSPSRGETIYEQYF
TGTGCCAGCAGTCCGTCCCGCGGGGAAACAATCTACGAGCAGTACTTC
>TRBJ1-1|-|TRBV10-3|-
CAISEVLGGKAEAFF
TGTGCCATCAGTGAGGTCCTCGGGGGGAAGGCTGAAGCTTTCTTT
>TRBJ2-3|-|TRBV7-9|-
CASSPWKGDTQYF
TGTGCCAGCAGCCCATGGAAGGGAGATACGCAGTATTTT
>TRBJ2-1|-|TRBV15|-
CATSRTTTRFSYNEQFF
TGTGCCACCAGCAGAACGACGACTAGATTTTCCTACAATGAGCAGTTCTTC
>TRBJ2-7|-|TRBV27|TRBD2
CASTPLAGGYEQYF
TGTGCCAGCACCCCCTTAGCGGGAGGCTACGAGCAGTACTTC
>TRBJ2-5|-|TRBV27|TRBD1
CASSPGQGGTQYF
TGTGCCAGCAGTCCCGGACAGGGAGGGACCCAGTACTTC
>TRBJ1-1|once|TRBV13|TRBD1
CASSLGQGETEAFF
TGTGCCAGCAGCCTTGGACAGGGTGAGACTGAAGCTTTCTTT
>TRBJ2-7|-|TRBV14|TRBD1
CASSHTTGQGLYEQYF
TGTGCCAGCAGCCATACCACGGGACAGGGCCTTTACGAGCAGTACTTC
>TRBJ2-1|once|TRBV27|TRBD1
CASSPLVRGLYNEQFF
TGTGCCAGCAGTCCCCTTGTGAGGGGGCTTTACAATGAGCAGTTCTTC
>TRBJ2-7|-|TRBV5-4|-
CASSSATLGSYEQYF
TGTGCCAGCAGCTCCGCAACACTAGGGTCCTACGAGCAGTACTTC
>TRBJ2-1|-|TRBV2|TRBD2
CASRETSGSYNEQFF
TGTGCCAGCAGGGAGACTAGCGGTTCCTACAATGAGCAGTTCTTC
>TRBJ2-3|once|TRBV4-1|TRBD2
CASSQELAGDTQYF
TGCGCCAGCAGCCAGGAACTAGCGGGGGATACGCAGTATTTT
>TRBJ2-7|-|TRBV7-9|TRBD1
CASSPPLTGGINEQYF
TGTGCCAGCAGCCCACCGCTGACAGGGGGCATCAACGAGCAGTACTTC
>TRBJ2-7|few|TRBV15|TRBD1
CATSSPRTGLTYEQYF
TGTGCCACCAGCAGCCCAAGGACAGGCCTCACCTACGAGCAGTACTTC
>TRBJ2-1|-|TRBV27|TRBD2
CASSPGTRALEQFF
TGTGCCAGCAGTCCCGGGACTAGGGCCCTTGAGCAGTTCTTC
>TRBJ1-4|once|TRBV7-9|TRBD1
CASSTGTAATNEKLFF
TGTGCCAGCAGCACCGGGACAGCTGCAACTAATGAAAAACTGTTTTTT